The 29 T cell receptor beta chains listed next were all sequenced from one sample in a study of cytomegalovirus exposure and HLA in healthy donors. Sequencing was performed with immunoSEQ multiplex PCR; in TCRdb, only in-frame clones are kept and a portion is missing. The table includes approximately 140,000 clones, 80% to 90% detected once. Material for sequencing was PBMCs. The receptors here all came from a woman aged 18-30 years in good health and CMV-seropositive.

The chain combines TRBV10-3 with TRBJ2-7, with D maybe TRBD1 (5 bases). Germline CDR1 and CDR2: ENHRY and SYGVKD. This CDR3 has 13 amino acids. Trimming left V 2 bases short and J 3 bases short, with 8 bases between. The CDR3 here is CAISEGADYEQYF. CDR3 bases: TGTGCCATCAGTGAGGGGGCGGACTACGAGCAGTACTTC.

V and J are TRBV5-1 and TRBJ2-7; 10 nucleotides agree with TRBD1. The germline V gene has CDR1 SGHRS and CDR2 YFSETQ. The CDR3 is 14 amino acids. Trimming removed 5 bases from V and 2 bases from J; junction bases left unmatched: 4. The CDR3 sequence is CASRDRGSAYEQYF. In DNA, the CDR3 is TGCGCCAGCAGGGACAGGGGGTCCGCCTACGAGCAGTACTTC.

V gene TRBV27 combines with J gene TRBJ2-1; TRBD2 aligns across 14 bases. The V and J ends lost 5 bases and 8 bases, in that order; junction bases with no gene match: 11. CDR3 length: 17 amino acids. The germline gives CDR1 MNHEY, CDR2 SMNVEV (reference sequence). CDR3 in DNA: TGTGCCAGCAGTCCCCAGCAGACTAGCGGGAGGGCCCATGAGCAGTTCTTC. Residues: CASSPQQTSGRAHEQFF.

The CDR3 spells CASSPGGGGYTF. The DNA of the CDR3 is TGCGCCAGCAGCCCTGGCGGGGGCGGCTACACCTTC. V gene TRBV5-1 combines with J gene TRBJ1-2, with TRBD1 as a possible D gene (6 bases). Trimming stripped 4 bases from V and 8 bases from J, with 12 bases between. The CDR3 spans 12 residues. In germline, CDR1 is SGHRS, CDR2 YFSETQ.

CDR3: CATEKGDRSYEQYF. CDR3 bases: TGTGCAACGGAGAAAGGGGACAGGTCCTACGAGCAGTACTTC. The chain has TRBV30 and TRBJ2-7; TRBD1 aligns across 8 bases. The CDR3 sequence is 14 residues long. Per germline, CDR1 GTSNPN and CDR2 SVGIG (reference sequence).

The chain carries TRBV11-3 and TRBJ2-3; the D gene is possibly TRBD2 (6 bases). Trimming stripped 0 bases from V and 4 bases from J, with 8 bases between. The CDR3 spans 14 residues. Germline assignment: CDR1 SGHNT and CDR2 YENEEA. CDR3 loop: CASSLDGSADTQYF. Written as DNA, the CDR3 is TGTGCCAGCAGCTTAGACGGGAGCGCAGATACGCAGTATTTT. The full variable domain, its missing parts supplied by reference TRBV11-3 and TRBJ2-3, is EAGVVQSPRYKIIEKKQPVAFWCNPISGHNTLYWYLQNLGQGPELLIRYENEEAVDDSQLPKDRFSAERLKGVDSTLKIQPAELGDSAVYLCASSLDGSADTQYFGPGTRLTVL.

The rearrangement uses TRBV5-4 and TRBJ2-1, with TRBD1 matching over 8 bases. This CDR3 comprises 15 residues. Germline CDR1 reads SGHNT; CDR2 reads YYREEE (reference sequence). J gave up 10 bases and V 0 bases, and 9 bases lay outside the gene matches. CDR3 protein: CASSLGRAGGGEQFF. The CDR3 DNA reads as TGTGCCAGCAGCTTGGGTCGCGCAGGGGGCGGCGAGCAGTTCTTC.

V gene TRBV5-5 combines with J gene TRBJ2-3, with 7 bases matching TRBD1. The trim removed 3 bases at V and 2 bases at J, leaving 9 bases unmatched. From germline, CDR1 is SGHKS and CDR2 YYEKEE (reference sequence). The CDR3 runs 16 residues. CDR3 loop: CASSWGSGTVTDTQYF. The CDR3 DNA reads as TGTGCCAGCAGCTGGGGATCCGGGACAGTCACAGATACGCAGTATTTT.

This chain uses TRBV9 with TRBJ2-1; TRBD2 matches 8 bases. Germline CDR1 and CDR2: SGDLS and YYNGEE. The junction had 11 bases not matched to a gene; V was cut back by 3 bases and J by 6 bases. This CDR3 spans 16 amino acids. The CDR3 DNA reads TGTGCCAGCAGCGCAGGTCTGGCGGGGGGACGCAATGAGCAGTTCTTC. Translated, it gives CASSAGLAGGRNEQFF.

CDR3 nucleotides: TGTGCCAGCAGGAACGCGGGGGAACGAACCTACGAGCAGTACTTC. Its protein product is CASRNAGERTYEQYF. This chain connects TRBV28 to TRBJ2-7; TRBD2 matches 7 bases. This CDR3 spans 15 amino acids. Trimming cost V 6 bases and J 2 bases; bases outside gene matches: 10. The germline V gene encodes CDR1 MDHEN and CDR2 SYDVKM.

The chain links TRBV14 to TRBJ2-5; 7 bases match TRBD2. Germline lookup yields CDR1 SGHDN and CDR2 FVKESK. This CDR3 contains 14 residues. With 2 bases clipped from V and 4 bases from J, the junction kept 4 bases outside the gene matches. CDR3 DNA: TGTGCCAGCAGCCAAAACGGGGGGAGAGAGACCCAGTACTTC. It codes for CASSQNGGRETQYF.

The V call is TRBV4-1, the J call TRBJ2-7, with 8 nucleotides matching TRBD2. CDR1 is MGHRA, CDR2 YSYEKL, per germline. With 3 bases clipped from V and 3 bases from J, the junction kept 10 bases outside the gene matches. The CDR3 length is 16 residues. In nucleotides, the CDR3 is TGCGCCAGCAGCCACGGCCCTGGACTAGCTGGCTACGAGCAGTACTTC. This encodes CASSHGPGLAGYEQYF.

The chain combines TRBV7-6 with TRBJ2-1; 11 nucleotides line up with TRBD2. J lost 6 bases, V lost 1 base, and 5 bases had no gene match. Germline V gene lookup returns CDR1 SGHVS and CDR2 FNYEAQ. The CDR3 totals 16 residues. This chain's CDR3 is CASSLVAGGPGNEQFF. In DNA, the CDR3 is TGTGCCAGCAGCTTAGTAGCGGGAGGGCCGGGCAATGAGCAGTTCTTC.

V usage is TRBV29-1 and J usage is TRBJ2-7, with a tentative D call TRBD1 (6 bases). The CDR3 runs to 14 residues. Trimming stripped 7 bases from V and 0 bases from J, with 16 bases between. Germline assignment: CDR1 SQVTM and CDR2 ANQGSEA. CDR3 coding DNA: TGCAGCGCTCAGACAGGCCTCAGCTCCTACGAGCAGTACTTC. Protein: CSAQTGLSSYEQYF.

This clone appeared a few times. This chain joins TRBV5-1 and TRBJ2-3, with 12 bases aligning to TRBD2. V was clipped by 4 bases and J by 5 bases; unmatched bases: 8. Germline-derived CDR1 and CDR2 are SGHRS and YFSETQ. The CDR3 length is 16 residues. The CDR3 DNA reads TGCGCCAGCAGCCCGACTAGCGGGAGATACGGAGATACGCAGTATTTT. This gives the protein CASSPTSGRYGDTQYF. Variable domain in full (rest from reference TRBV5-1 and TRBJ2-3): KAGVTQTPRYLIKTRGQQVTLSCSPISGHRSVSWYQQTPGQGLQFLFEYFSETQRNKGNFPGRFSGRQFSNSRSEMNVSTLELGDSALYLCASSPTSGRYGDTQYFGPGTRLTVL.

In its sample, this clone was seen a few times. The chain has TRBV25-1 and TRBJ1-2; D gene uncertain. CDR1 and CDR2 (germline): MGHDK, SYGVNS. The CDR3 runs to 14 residues. The germline V and J ends were trimmed by 0 bases and 5 bases, with 10 bases remaining between them. Here the CDR3 DNA reads TGTGCCAGCAGTGAATATTCAGCGAGTTATGGCTACACCTTC. This sequence encodes CASSEYSASYGYTF.

This chain connects TRBV4-3 to TRBJ1-5; D uncertain. This CDR3 is built from 15 residues. Between the trimmed V and J ends, which lost 4 bases and 7 bases, there was a span of 17 bases. Looked up from germline, CDR1 is LGHNA and CDR2 is YSLEER. The CDR3 nucleotides are TGCGCCAGCAGCCCTAGTTTAGGAAGCGGGCAGCCCCAGCATTTT. Translating it yields CASSPSLGSGQPQHF.

The rearrangement uses TRBV29-1 and TRBJ1-2; perhaps TRBD1 as D (5 bases). V lost 3 bases and J 8 bases, leaving 13 bases between the germline ends. This CDR3 comprises 12 residues. The germline V gene encodes CDR1 SQVTM and CDR2 ANQGSEA. CDR3 residues: CSVELGGWGYTF. In DNA form, the CDR3 reads TGCAGCGTTGAGTTGGGGGGTTGGGGCTACACCTTC. The full variable domain, rest sourced from reference TRBV29-1 and TRBJ1-2, is SAVISQKPSRDICQRGTSLTIQCQVDSQVTMMFWYRQQPGQSLTLIATANQGSEATYESGFVIDKFPISRPNLTFSTLTVSNMSPEDSSIYLCSVELGGWGYTFGSGTRLTVV.

V usage is TRBV30 and J usage is TRBJ2-7, with D possibly being TRBD1 (5 bases). Trimming pared 2 bases from V and 2 bases from J, leaving 10 bases between. Germline CDR1 GTSNPN, CDR2 SVGIG (reference sequence). The CDR3 is 13 amino acids. CDR3 residues: CAWSFAGPYEQYF. The CDR3, as DNA: TGTGCCTGGAGTTTTGCAGGGCCCTACGAGCAGTACTTC.

For the CDR3, the DNA is TGTGCCAGCTCACCGGGACAGGCGAAGACGGCCGGGGAGCTGTTTTTT. It specifies CASSPGQAKTAGELFF. The chain is built from TRBV18 and TRBJ2-2, with 8 bases aligning to TRBD1. The CDR3 is 16 amino acids. The germline V gene has CDR1 KGHSH and CDR2 LQKENI. Trimming took 3 bases from V and 6 from J; bases not matched to a gene: 9.

This chain connects TRBV7-9 to TRBJ2-7; TRBD2 matches at 12 bases. With V trimmed by 5 bases and J by 5 bases, 7 bases remained unmatched. Germline loops: CDR1 SEHNR, CDR2 FQNEAQ (reference sequence). CDR3 size: 15 residues. The CDR3 sequence: CASSQTLAGGNEQYF. In DNA, the CDR3 is TGTGCCAGCAGCCAGACCCTAGCGGGAGGGAACGAGCAGTACTTC.

The rearrangement joins TRBV4-1 to TRBJ2-6; TRBD1 is a possible D gene (6 bases). The CDR3 is 17 residues long. Germline CDR1 reads MGHRA; CDR2 reads YSYEKL. Trimming pared 4 bases from V and 2 bases from J, leaving 15 bases between. As DNA, the CDR3 is TGCGCCAGCAGCCTTTCAGGGGCCTCGGCTGGGGCCAACGTCCTGACTTTC. Translating gives CASSLSGASAGANVLTF.

This clone was seen more than once but under ten times. This chain uses TRBV6-4 with TRBJ2-3, with 12 bases that match TRBD2. CDR3 length equals 15 residues. Trimming at V came to 4 bases and at J to 2 bases, leaving 1 base not matched to a gene. CDR1 MRHNA and CDR2 SNTAGT come from the germline V gene. The CDR3 sequence is CASSGLAGDTDTQYF. DNA for the CDR3: TGTGCCAGCAGTGGACTAGCGGGGGACACAGATACGCAGTATTTT.

The chain combines TRBV11-2 with TRBJ1-3, with 8 bases lining up with TRBD1. This CDR3 contains 15 residues. Unmatched junction bases numbered 7, after V lost 5 bases and J lost 4 bases. Germline V lookup: CDR1 SGHAT, CDR2 FQNNGV. The CDR3 region has the DNA TGTGCCAGCAGCAAGAAAGGGACAGGCGGAAACACCATATATTTT. This translates into CASSKKGTGGNTIYF.

The rearrangement joins TRBV5-6 to TRBJ2-1, with TRBD2 identical over 8 bases. CDR3 length: 15 residues. J gave up 2 bases and V 0 bases, and 1 base lay outside the gene matches. The V gene's germline CDR1 is SGHDT and CDR2 YYEEEE. CDR3 amino acids: CASSLEAGAYNEQFF. As DNA, the CDR3 is TGTGCCAGCAGCTTGGAAGCGGGAGCCTACAATGAGCAGTTCTTC.

The chain carries TRBV2 and TRBJ1-4; 7 nucleotides align to TRBD1. The CDR3 has 13 amino acids. Per the germline V gene, CDR1 is SNHLY and CDR2 is FYNNEI. The trim removed 2 bases at V and 10 bases at J, leaving 4 bases unmatched. The CDR3 bases are TGTGCCAGCAGTGAAAGGGGGCCTGGAAAACTGTTTTTT. Amino acid sequence: CASSERGPGKLFF.

This clone was observed a handful of times. V gene TRBV5-1 combines with J gene TRBJ2-3; D might be TRBD2 (5 bases). V dropped 3 bases and J dropped 1 base, with 9 bases sitting between them. The CDR3 covers 14 residues. Germline V gives CDR1 SGHRS, CDR2 YFSETQ. The CDR3 spells CASSSRGGTDTQYF. The DNA of the CDR3 is TGCGCCAGCAGCTCTCGGGGAGGCACAGATACGCAGTATTTT.

The CDR3 is CASSLGTGRTEAFF. DNA for the CDR3: TGCGCCAGCAGCTTGGGAACAGGGCGCACTGAAGCTTTCTTT. The V and J genes are TRBV5-1 and TRBJ1-1; a possible D gene is TRBD1 (6 bases). V was clipped by 0 bases and J by 4 bases, with 10 bases between them. Germline V gene lookup returns CDR1 SGHRS and CDR2 YFSETQ. CDR3 length: 14 amino acids.

The chain carries TRBV28 and TRBJ2-7; 8 nucleotides line up with TRBD2. After removal of 2 bases from V and 5 bases from J, the junction contained 8 bases not matched to a gene. CDR1 is MDHEN, CDR2 SYDVKM, per germline. CDR3 length: 15 amino acids. The chain's CDR3 is CASSLAGGGLNEQYF. CDR3 nucleotide sequence: TGTGCCAGCAGTTTAGCGGGGGGAGGGTTGAACGAGCAGTACTTC.